The 19 T cell receptor beta chains listed next were all sequenced from one sample in a study of blood T cell repertoires in COVID-19. The assay was immunoSEQ multiplex PCR, and TCRdb's table has in-frame clones only and misses some. The sample contains roughly 200,000 clones, approximately 83% of which appear only once. The material sequenced was peripheral blood. These TCRs come from a woman between 40 and 55 years old with COVID-19, enrolled during active disease.

This clone was detected only a few times. The chain carries TRBV27 and TRBJ1-2; 10 bases match TRBD1. J was trimmed by 6 bases and V by 3 bases; bases with no gene match: 10. The CDR3 length is 16 residues. Germline assignment: CDR1 MNHEY and CDR2 SMNVEV (reference sequence). CDR3 loop: CASSFLKTGTGDGYTF. CDR3 coding DNA: TGTGCCAGCAGTTTCCTGAAGACCGGGACAGGGGATGGCTACACCTTC.

V usage is TRBV29-1 and J usage is TRBJ2-5, with 8 bases lining up with TRBD1. Looked up from germline, CDR1 is SQVTM and CDR2 is ANQGSEA. This CDR3 spans 13 amino acids. The V and J ends lost 8 bases and 2 bases, in that order; junction bases with no gene match: 7. The CDR3 here is CSISYRGQETQYF. The DNA of the CDR3 is TGCAGCATCAGCTACAGGGGGCAAGAGACCCAGTACTTC.

The gene calls are TRBV19 and TRBJ1-3, with TRBD1 matching 7 bases. Trimming cost V 10 bases and J 0 bases; bases outside gene matches: 6. The CDR3 is 14 amino acids. In germline, CDR1 is LNHDA, CDR2 SQIVND (reference sequence). The CDR3 loop is CATSTGASGNTIYF. In DNA, the CDR3 is TGTGCCACCTCAACAGGGGCCTCTGGAAACACCATATATTTT. Based on the CDR3 plus reference TRBV19 and TRBJ1-3, the full variable domain is DGGITQSPKYLFRKEGQNVTLSCEQNLNHDAMYWYRQDPGQGLRLIYYSQIVNDFQKGDIAEGYSVSREKKESFPLTVTSAQKNPTAFYLCATSTGASGNTIYFGEGSWLTVV.

The rearrangement links TRBV29-1 to TRBJ1-3, with D perhaps TRBD1 (5 bases). Per the germline V gene, CDR1 is SQVTM and CDR2 is ANQGSEA. This CDR3 spans 12 amino acids. V dropped 4 bases and J dropped 9 bases, with 13 bases sitting between them. The DNA for the CDR3 is TGCAGCGTTGGGTTATCAAGGGGCACCATATATTTT. Its translation is CSVGLSRGTIYF.

The chain uses TRBV6-5 and TRBJ2-1, with 7 nucleotides matching TRBD2. After removal of 1 base from V and 7 bases from J, the junction contained 10 bases not matched to a gene. CDR1 and CDR2 (germline): MNHEY, SVGAGI. CDR3 length equals 16 residues. The CDR3 loop reads CASSYWGGSLRNEQFF. In nucleotides, the CDR3 is TGTGCCAGCAGTTACTGGGGCGGGAGTTTAAGAAATGAGCAGTTCTTC.

The chain has TRBV28 and TRBJ2-1; 8 positions match TRBD2. CDR3 size: 15 residues. Germline V lookup: CDR1 MDHEN, CDR2 SYDVKM. V dropped 4 bases and J dropped 0; count of bases not matched to a gene: 2. CDR3 bases: TGTGCCAGCAGTTGGAGCGGGAGCTCCTACAATGAGCAGTTCTTC. This encodes CASSWSGSSYNEQFF. Complete variable domain (other parts from reference TRBV28 and TRBJ2-1): DVKVTQSSRYLVKRTGEKVFLECVQDMDHENMFWYRQDPGLGLRLIYFSYDVKMKEKGDIPEGYSVSREKKERFSLILESASTNQTSMYLCASSWSGSSYNEQFFGPGTRLTVL.

In DNA, the CDR3 is TGCGCCAGCAGCTTGACAGATCCAAATGAAAAACTGTTTTTT. This sequence encodes CASSLTDPNEKLFF. The chain recombines TRBV5-1 with TRBJ1-4, with D uncertain. This CDR3 region has 14 residues. The V end was cut by 1 base, the J end by 5 bases, with 9 bases between. Germline V gives CDR1 SGHRS, CDR2 YFSETQ. The full variable domain, completed using reference TRBV5-1 and TRBJ1-4, is KAGVTQTPRYLIKTRGQQVTLSCSPISGHRSVSWYQQTPGQGLQFLFEYFSETQRNKGNFPGRFSGRQFSNSRSEMNVSTLELGDSALYLCASSLTDPNEKLFFGSGTQLSVL.

The chain combines TRBV6-5 with TRBJ1-6; D gene uncertain. V was clipped by 6 bases and J by 10 bases, with 16 bases between them. This CDR3 has 14 amino acids. Per the germline V gene, CDR1 is MNHEY and CDR2 is SVGAGI. The CDR3 spells CASREEGVRSPLHF. Written as DNA, the CDR3 is TGTGCCAGCAGAGAGGAGGGTGTCAGATCACCCCTCCACTTT.

The CDR3 sequence: CASSLESGIPNQPQHF. The CDR3 DNA follows: TGCGCCAGCAGCTTGGAGTCAGGGATCCCCAACCAGCCCCAGCATTTT. The rearrangement uses TRBV5-1 and TRBJ1-5, with TRBD1 as a possible D gene (5 bases). There are 16 residues in the CDR3. Trimming cost V 0 bases and J 7 bases, with 17 bases left between them. The germline CDR1 and CDR2 sequences are SGHRS and YFSETQ.

The chain carries TRBV11-2 and TRBJ1-1, with unresolved D. CDR1 is SGHAT and CDR2 is FQNNGV in the germline V gene. The ends were cut back, 4 bases at V and 4 bases at J, with 7 bases in the middle. This CDR3 region has 12 residues. The CDR3 reads CASSYQLTEAFF. CDR3 DNA: TGTGCCAGCAGCTATCAACTCACTGAAGCTTTCTTT. The full variable domain, completed using reference TRBV11-2 and TRBJ1-1, is EAGVAQSPRYKIIEKRQSVAFWCNPISGHATLYWYQQILGQGPKLLIQFQNNGVVDDSQLPKDRFSAERLKGVDSTLKIQPAKLEDSAVYLCASSYQLTEAFFGQGTRLTVV.

The chain links TRBV13 to TRBJ2-4, with TRBD2 identical over 7 bases. Germline V gives CDR1 PRHDT, CDR2 FYEKMQ (reference sequence). The CDR3 consists of 15 residues. Trimming at V came to 2 bases and at J to 10 bases, leaving 11 bases not matched to a gene. The CDR3: CASSLLGGGRRIQYF. The CDR3 DNA sequence: TGTGCCAGCAGCTTACTGGGGGGAGGGCGAAGAATTCAGTACTTC.

V and J are TRBV23-1 and TRBJ2-7; D may be TRBD1 (6 bases). TRBV23-1 is an ORF for which the function is uncertain. The germline V and J ends were trimmed by 8 bases and 1 base, with 18 bases remaining between them. The CDR3 consists of 15 residues. For the CDR3, the DNA is TGCGCCAGCCGCAGGGGTGAAGGTGCGTCCTACGAGCAGTACTTC. It yields the protein CASRRGEGASYEQYF.

The chain carries TRBV7-8 and TRBJ1-2; D is uncertain. CDR1 and CDR2 from the germline V gene are SGHVS and FQNEAQ. CDR3 length: 18 residues. The V end was cut by 6 bases, the J end by 4 bases, with 27 bases between. Written as DNA, the CDR3 is TGTGCCAGCAGATCGAAGGGAGAGGAACTACGGAACCCCTATGGCTACACCTTC. This translates into CASRSKGEELRNPYGYTF.

CDR3 residues: CASLTGNYGYTF. The CDR3 DNA follows: TGTGCCAGTCTCACAGGGAACTATGGCTACACCTTC. This rearrangement joins TRBV12-3 or TRBV12-4 to TRBJ1-2; TRBD1 is a possible D gene (6 bases). With 9 bases removed from V and 2 bases from J, the gap between germline ends came to 10 bases. The CDR3 totals 12 residues.

The gene calls are TRBV2 and TRBJ1-1; perhaps TRBD1 as D (5 bases). Trimming removed 7 bases from V and 4 bases from J, with 13 bases in between. Germline V lookup: CDR1 SNHLY, CDR2 FYNNEI. This CDR3 is built from 13 residues. CDR3 DNA sequence: TGTGCCAGCATGGAGCAGGGCCCCACTGAAGCTTTCTTT. Encoded protein: CASMEQGPTEAFF. The full variable domain, with the rest looked up from reference TRBV2 and TRBJ1-1, is EPEVTQTPSHQVTQMGQEVILRCVPISNHLYFYWYRQILGQKVEFLVSFYNNEISEKSEIFDDQFSVERPDGSNFTLKIRSTKLEDSAMYFCASMEQGPTEAFFGQGTRLTVV.

V usage is TRBV12-3 or TRBV12-4 and J usage is TRBJ1-1; maybe TRBD1 (5 bases). The CDR3 covers 12 residues. Trimming cost V 6 bases and J 6 bases, with 11 bases left between them. This chain's CDR3 is CASRQGFAEAFF. The CDR3 nucleotides read TGTGCCAGCAGGCAGGGATTCGCTGAAGCTTTCTTT.

The chain couples TRBV6-5 to TRBJ1-1; tentatively, D is TRBD1 (5 bases). Germline CDR1 and CDR2: MNHEY and SVGAGI. The CDR3 spans 12 residues. Trimming cost V 8 bases and J 11 bases, with 18 bases left between them. The CDR3 is CASRRAGLKAFF. The DNA for the CDR3 is TGTGCCAGCCGAAGGGCAGGGCTGAAGGCTTTCTTT.

This chain connects TRBV27 to TRBJ2-3; D possibly corresponds to TRBD2 (5 bases). The CDR3 consists of 15 residues. Trimming took 3 bases from V and 1 from J, leaving 11 bases between them. Germline CDR1 is MNHEY and CDR2 is SMNVEV (reference sequence). For the CDR3, the DNA is TGTGCCAGCAGTTTTGGCCCCGGGGGCACAGATACGCAGTATTTT. Its translation: CASSFGPGGTDTQYF.

The CDR3 sequence: CSANGGPGQPQHF. CDR3 bases: TGCAGCGCTAACGGGGGGCCTGGTCAGCCCCAGCATTTT. The chain carries TRBV29-1 and TRBJ1-5; TRBD1 might be the D (6 bases). The V gene's germline CDR1 is SQVTM and CDR2 ANQGSEA. The germline V and J ends were trimmed by 7 bases and 6 bases, with 16 bases remaining between them. This CDR3 comprises 13 residues.